This T cell receptor beta chain appears in the sequencing data of a study of glioma-infiltrating T cells after dendritic cell vaccination. Overall study context: The vaccine used monocyte-derived dendritic cells pulsed overnight with autologous tumor lysate. At biweekly intervals, patients got three intradermal dendritic cell vaccine injections.

Fresh-frozen tumor tissue and more than two years of survival data were available for all. CDR1 and CDR2 (germline): MNHEY, SVGAGI. This CDR3 has 14 amino acids. Trimming stripped 3 bases from V and 7 bases from J, with 16 bases between. This clone was counted many times. The data were produced by immunoSEQ multiplex PCR, yet TCRdb's version contains in-frame clones alone and is incomplete. The profile shows 90,000 to 100,000 clones, approximately 80% of them singletons. The receptor was isolated from a human donor with glioblastoma. The chain is built from TRBV6-5 and TRBJ2-7; D may be TRBD2 (5 bases). The input for sequencing was blood, taken before dendritic cell vaccination. In DNA, the CDR3 is TGTGCCAGCAGTTATAGCAATTCGGGAAAGGAGCAGTACTTC. The encoded protein is CASSYSNSGKEQYF.